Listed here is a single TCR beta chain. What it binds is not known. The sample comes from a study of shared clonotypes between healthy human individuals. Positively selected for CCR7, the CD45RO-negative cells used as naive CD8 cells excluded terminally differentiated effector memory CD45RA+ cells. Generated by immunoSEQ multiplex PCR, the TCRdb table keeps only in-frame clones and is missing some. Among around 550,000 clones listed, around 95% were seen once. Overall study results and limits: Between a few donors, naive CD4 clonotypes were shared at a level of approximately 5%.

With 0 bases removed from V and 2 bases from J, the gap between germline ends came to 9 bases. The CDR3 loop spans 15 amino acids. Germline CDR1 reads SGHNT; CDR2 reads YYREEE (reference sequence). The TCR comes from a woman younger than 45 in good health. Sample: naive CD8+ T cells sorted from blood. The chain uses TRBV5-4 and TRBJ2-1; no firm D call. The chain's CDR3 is CASSLAWSTYNEQFF. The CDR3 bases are TGTGCCAGCAGCTTGGCCTGGAGTACCTACAATGAGCAGTTCTTC.